Each of the 25 T cell receptor beta chains below was sequenced from the same sample in a study of T cell responses to AZD1222 COVID-19 vaccine. Profiling relied on immunoSEQ multiplex PCR, and the TCRdb table lists in-frame clones only, not all of them. Of some 130,000 clones in the sample, around 90% were seen once. The specimen was peripheral blood, collected on day 0 of AZD1222 vaccination. All receptors come from an adult in good health.

On this clone: One junction end does not reproduce the germline sequence, and a read error may be involved. The V call is TRBV7-7, the J call TRBJ2-7; 8 bases are a match to TRBD1. From germline, CDR1 is SSHAT and CDR2 FNYEAQ (reference sequence). The length of the CDR3 is 15 residues. CDR3 nucleotide sequence: TGTGCTAGCAGCTTAGAGACAGGGGCCGAATACGAGCAGTACTTC. This gives the protein CASSLETGAEYEQYF.

In nucleotides, the CDR3 is TGTGCCAGCAGCACCACCAGGGGGTTCTCTGGAAACACCATATATTTT. Residues: CASSTTRGFSGNTIYF. The V and J genes are TRBV7-8 and TRBJ1-3, with TRBD1 matching 7 bases. The CDR3 is 16 residues long. V was pared by 5 bases and J by 0 bases, with 7 bases of the junction left unmatched. CDR1 and CDR2 from the germline V gene are SGHVS and FQNEAQ.

V gene TRBV27 combines with J gene TRBJ2-7; a weak D match, TRBD1 (5 bases). The ends were cut back, 8 bases at V and 2 bases at J, with 16 bases in the middle. The germline gives CDR1 MNHEY, CDR2 SMNVEV (reference sequence). CDR3 length: 14 residues. CDR3 in DNA: TGTGCCAGCTCCCTTAACAGGTTAACCTACGAGCAGTACTTC. This codes for CASSLNRLTYEQYF.

This chain uses TRBV10-3 with TRBJ1-2, with 10 bases fitting TRBD1. The CDR3 extends over 14 amino acids. Germline V CDR1 and CDR2: ENHRY, SYGVKD. V lost 10 bases to trimming and J lost 8 bases; unmatched junction nucleotides: 13. The CDR3 region has the DNA TGTGCCACCGAATCCGGGACAGGGGACCCCGGCTACACCTTC. Its translation: CATESGTGDPGYTF.

The rearrangement uses TRBV7-9 and TRBJ2-5; 7 bases line up with TRBD1. J was trimmed by 1 base and V by 5 bases; bases with no gene match: 10. CDR1 is SEHNR, CDR2 FQNEAQ, per germline (reference sequence). CDR3 length equals 16 residues. CDR3: CASSHPTGQSQETQYF. In nucleotides, the CDR3 is TGTGCCAGCAGCCACCCGACGGGACAGAGCCAAGAGACCCAGTACTTC. The full variable domain, completed using reference TRBV7-9 and TRBJ2-5, is DTGVSQNPRHKITKRGQNVTFRCDPISEHNRLYWYRQTLGQGPEFLTYFQNEAQLEKSRLLSDRFSAERPKGSFSTLEIQRTEQGDSAMYLCASSHPTGQSQETQYFGPGTRLLVL.

The CDR3 DNA is TGTGCCAGCAGTTTGGGGCGGCAGGGTGAAGCTTTCTTT. It specifies CASSLGRQGEAFF. The chain links TRBV28 to TRBJ1-1, with D tentatively TRBD1 (5 bases). V lost 3 bases and J lost 7, with 12 bases in between. The germline V gene has CDR1 MDHEN and CDR2 SYDVKM. This CDR3 spans 13 amino acids.

The chain combines TRBV18 with TRBJ1-1; possibly TRBD1 for D (5 bases). Trimming cost V 4 bases and J 1 base, with 10 bases left between them. CDR1 KGHSH and CDR2 LQKENI come from the germline V gene. The CDR3 extends over 14 amino acids. The CDR3 reads CASSLGHPNTEAFF. The CDR3 DNA sequence: TGTGCCAGCTCACTCGGACATCCGAACACTGAAGCTTTCTTT.

This chain joins TRBV7-8 and TRBJ1-1, with no clear D. The ends were cut back, 0 bases at V and 1 base at J, with 12 bases in the middle. Germline V gene data show CDR1 as SGHVS and CDR2 as FQNEAQ. The CDR3 contains 16 residues. DNA for the CDR3: TGTGCCAGCAGCTTAGCGCTCGGGGTAGCGAACACTGAAGCTTTCTTT. Translated, it gives CASSLALGVANTEAFF.

V usage is TRBV27 and J usage is TRBJ1-1; D might be TRBD1 (5 bases). V was cut by 5 bases and J by 5 bases, with 27 bases left in between. The CDR3 sequence is 18 residues long. Germline V gene data show CDR1 as MNHEY and CDR2 as SMNVEV (reference sequence). Here the CDR3 reads CASSPAHRGLRVGTEAFF. CDR3 coding DNA: TGTGCCAGCAGTCCCGCCCACCGGGGGTTGAGGGTGGGGACTGAAGCTTTCTTT.

This chain joins TRBV19 and TRBJ2-3; 12 bases align to TRBD1. Germline V gene sequence: CDR1 LNHDA, CDR2 SQIVND (reference sequence). CDR3 length equals 15 residues. V shed 6 bases and J 5 bases; nucleotides not matched to a gene: 6. CDR3 region: CASRRDRGRIDTQYF. As DNA, the CDR3 is TGTGCCAGTAGACGGGACAGGGGGCGAATAGATACGCAGTATTTT. The whole variable domain, remainder taken from reference TRBV19 and TRBJ2-3, is DGGITQSPKYLFRKEGQNVTLSCEQNLNHDAMYWYRQDPGQGLRLIYYSQIVNDFQKGDIAEGYSVSREKKESFPLTVTSAQKNPTAFYLCASRRDRGRIDTQYFGPGTRLTVL.

The chain uses TRBV29-1 and TRBJ1-2, with 8 bases that match TRBD1. The CDR3 runs to 10 residues. J gave up 14 bases and V 4 bases, and 6 bases lay outside the gene matches. Germline V gene sequence: CDR1 SQVTM, CDR2 ANQGSEA. The CDR3 sequence: CSVGAGGATF. The CDR3 DNA reads TGCAGCGTTGGGGCAGGGGGCGCGACCTTC.

This clone has more than one count but fewer than ten. The chain links TRBV5-6 to TRBJ1-2; no definite D call. Germline values: CDR1 SGHDT, CDR2 YYEEEE. Deletions cut 4 bases from V and 8 bases from J, with 15 bases between. The CDR3 spans 13 residues. The CDR3 region is CASSEERALGYTF. The CDR3 DNA follows: TGTGCCAGCAGCGAGGAACGGGCTCTGGGCTACACCTTC.

V usage is TRBV30 and J usage is TRBJ2-2; D may be TRBD1 (5 bases). The V gene lost 8 bases and the J gene lost 4 bases, with 17 bases spanning the gap. Germline-derived CDR1 and CDR2 are GTSNPN and SVGIG (reference sequence). The CDR3 has 14 residues. CDR3 protein: CAARAGRSTGELFF. The CDR3 DNA sequence: TGTGCCGCTAGGGCAGGGCGGAGCACCGGGGAGCTGTTTTTT.

The chain carries TRBV28 and TRBJ1-1, with D hard to call. The CDR3 spans 14 residues. The germline V gene has CDR1 MDHEN and CDR2 SYDVKM. Between the trimmed V and J ends, which lost 7 bases and 6 bases, there was a span of 18 bases. The CDR3 here is CASTKDDLGAEAFF. Here the CDR3 DNA reads TGTGCCAGCACCAAGGACGACTTAGGAGCTGAAGCTTTCTTT.

The chain combines TRBV10-1 with TRBJ1-2; 8 nucleotides line up with TRBD1. CDR1 and CDR2 (germline): WNHNN, SYGVQD (reference sequence). Trimming took 4 bases from V and 4 from J; bases not matched to a gene: 2. The length of the CDR3 is 13 residues. CDR3: CASSGTGSYGYTF. As DNA, the CDR3 is TGCGCCAGCAGTGGGACAGGGAGCTATGGCTACACCTTC.

The chain combines TRBV19 with TRBJ2-2; D not resolved. The V gene lost 3 bases and the J gene lost 0 bases, with 8 bases spanning the gap. CDR1 is LNHDA, CDR2 SQIVND, per germline (reference sequence). The CDR3 runs to 15 residues. The CDR3 DNA reads TGTGCCAGTAGTATGATACAGACGAACACCGGGGAGCTGTTTTTT. Translating it yields CASSMIQTNTGELFF.

This chain uses TRBV14 with TRBJ2-3, with TRBD2 matching 7 bases. CDR1 is SGHDN, CDR2 FVKESK, per germline. Unmatched junction bases numbered 5, after V lost 6 bases and J lost 2 bases. The CDR3 has 14 residues. CDR3 amino acids: CASRKGGTTDTQYF. The CDR3 coding sequence is TGTGCCAGCAGGAAGGGAGGGACCACAGATACGCAGTATTTT. Full variable domain (outside the CDR3, taken from reference TRBV14 and TRBJ2-3): EAGVTQFPSHSVIEKGQTVTLRCDPISGHDNLYWYRRVMGKEIKFLLHFVKESKQDESGMPNNRFLAERTGGTYSTLKVQPAELEDSGVYFCASRKGGTTDTQYFGPGTRLTVL.

This chain connects TRBV7-9 to TRBJ2-1; 12 nucleotides agree with TRBD2. This CDR3 has 13 residues. J gave up 7 bases and V 5 bases, and 0 bases lay outside the gene matches. Germline values: CDR1 SEHNR, CDR2 FQNEAQ (reference sequence). CDR3 sequence (DNA): TGTGCCAGCAGCGGACTAGCGGGGAATGAGCAGTTCTTC. Its protein product is CASSGLAGNEQFF.

V and J are TRBV7-2 and TRBJ1-1; D remains unclear. V was trimmed by 5 bases and J by 7 bases, leaving 14 bases between them. The CDR3 covers 13 residues. Germline CDR1 reads SGHTA; CDR2 reads FQGNSA. CDR3 sequence: CASSRTSNGEAFF. The CDR3 bases are TGTGCCAGCAGCCGCACCTCTAATGGTGAAGCTTTCTTT.

The chain carries TRBV7-8 and TRBJ2-7; D is perhaps TRBD2 (6 bases). Trimming cost V 3 bases and J 6 bases, with 15 bases left between them. From germline, CDR1 is SGHVS and CDR2 FQNEAQ. The CDR3 is 14 amino acids. The CDR3 sequence is CASSLGRGPREQYF. The DNA for the CDR3 is TGTGCCAGCAGCTTGGGGCGGGGCCCTCGCGAGCAGTACTTC.

This rearrangement joins TRBV27 to TRBJ2-7, with TRBD1 identical over 10 bases. Germline-derived CDR1 and CDR2 are MNHEY and SMNVEV (reference sequence). The J segment lost 2 bases and the V segment lost 3 bases, leaving 4 bases of the junction unmatched. The CDR3 has 15 amino acids. The CDR3 sequence: CASSFHGQGAYEQYF. Written as DNA, the CDR3 is TGTGCCAGCAGTTTTCACGGACAGGGGGCCTACGAGCAGTACTTC.

This chain links TRBV19 with TRBJ1-2; D remains ambiguous. Germline CDR1 is LNHDA and CDR2 is SQIVND (reference sequence). The V end was cut by 7 bases, the J end by 4 bases, with 13 bases between. The CDR3 is 13 amino acids. This CDR3 reads CASNPRAAYGYTF. The CDR3 DNA follows: TGTGCCAGTAACCCCCGGGCGGCCTATGGCTACACCTTC.

This chain joins TRBV7-8 and TRBJ2-5, with D perhaps matching TRBD1 (5 bases). CDR3 length equals 16 residues. Trimming removed 0 bases at V and 5 bases at J, with 16 bases between. The germline V gene has CDR1 SGHVS and CDR2 FQNEAQ. The CDR3 is CASSLAGRVGLETQYF. CDR3 sequence (DNA): TGTGCCAGCAGCTTAGCTGGCAGGGTGGGGCTGGAGACCCAGTACTTC.

V is TRBV11-3 and J is TRBJ1-2; the D is unclear. Germline lookup yields CDR1 SGHNT and CDR2 YENEEA. The ends were cut back, 5 bases at V and 0 bases at J, with 10 bases in the middle. The CDR3 runs 14 residues. The CDR3 nucleotides read TGTGCCAGCAGCAAGAACAAAGCTAACTATGGCTACACCTTC. It specifies CASSKNKANYGYTF.

The chain combines TRBV9 with TRBJ2-5; 9 nucleotides align to TRBD1. In germline, CDR1 is SGDLS, CDR2 YYNGEE. V was pared by 4 bases and J by 5 bases, with 9 bases of the junction left unmatched. The CDR3 is made up of 15 amino acids. CDR3 protein: CASSSPGQGRETQYF. The DNA of the CDR3 is TGTGCCAGCAGCTCACCGGGACAGGGACGGGAGACCCAGTACTTC.